This TCR beta chain was captured by sequencing in a study of T-cell memory formation after mild COVID-19. Across the study: Largely, TCR clusters stayed within a single donor.

MiXCR, run by TCRdb on the 5' RACE reads, gives a single entry per CDR3 protein. The sample carries about 340,000 distinct CDR3 sequences, approximately 15% recorded once. This clonotype was observed a few times. Antigen specificity is unknown. Study-wide points: Clones that contracted from day 15 to 85 were balanced CD4/CD8, while later expanders leaned CD4+.

Germline-derived CDR1 and CDR2 are SGHRS and YFSETQ. This CDR3 comprises 12 residues. V was trimmed by 3 bases and J by 8 bases, leaving 8 bases between them. V gene TRBV5-1 combines with J gene TRBJ2-2; D might be TRBD1 (6 bases). The sequence was collected from a man aged 18 to 30 who had mild COVID-19 (a few samples of this study predate the infection). Cell type and time point are not known. The sample was PBMCs or a T cell subset sorted from them (not recorded which). The DNA of the CDR3 is TGCGCCAGCAGCTCCGGACAGGGGGAGCTGTTTTTT. It specifies CASSSGQGELFF.